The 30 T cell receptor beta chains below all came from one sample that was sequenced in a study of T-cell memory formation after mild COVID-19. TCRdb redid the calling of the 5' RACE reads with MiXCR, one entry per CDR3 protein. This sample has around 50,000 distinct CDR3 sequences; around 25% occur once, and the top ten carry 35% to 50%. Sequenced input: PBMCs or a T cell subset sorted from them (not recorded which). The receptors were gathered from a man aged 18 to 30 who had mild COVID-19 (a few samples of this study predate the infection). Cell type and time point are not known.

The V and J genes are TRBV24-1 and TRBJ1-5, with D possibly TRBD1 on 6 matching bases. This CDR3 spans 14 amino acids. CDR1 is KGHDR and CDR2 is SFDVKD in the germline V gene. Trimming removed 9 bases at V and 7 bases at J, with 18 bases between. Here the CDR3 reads CATGQRQAGQPQHF. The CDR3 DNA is TGTGCCACCGGACAGCGGCAAGCAGGACAGCCCCAGCATTTT.

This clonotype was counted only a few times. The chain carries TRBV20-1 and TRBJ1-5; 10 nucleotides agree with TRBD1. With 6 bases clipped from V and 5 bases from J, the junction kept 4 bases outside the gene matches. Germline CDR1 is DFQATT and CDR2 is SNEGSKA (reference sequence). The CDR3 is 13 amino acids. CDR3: CSALTGGDQPQHF. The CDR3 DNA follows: TGCAGTGCCCTGACAGGGGGCGATCAGCCCCAGCATTTT.

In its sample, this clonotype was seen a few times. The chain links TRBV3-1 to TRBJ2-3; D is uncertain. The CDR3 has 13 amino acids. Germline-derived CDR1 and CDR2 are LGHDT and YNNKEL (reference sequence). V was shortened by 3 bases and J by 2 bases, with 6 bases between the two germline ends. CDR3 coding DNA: TGTGCCAGCAGCCAGGGTAACACAGATACGCAGTATTTT. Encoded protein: CASSQGNTDTQYF.

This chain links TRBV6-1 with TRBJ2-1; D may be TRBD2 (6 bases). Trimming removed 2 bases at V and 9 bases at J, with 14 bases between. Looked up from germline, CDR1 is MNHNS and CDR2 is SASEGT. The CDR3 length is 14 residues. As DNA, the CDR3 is TGTGCCAGCAGTGAAATCTGGGGGGATCGTGAGCAGTTCTTC. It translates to CASSEIWGDREQFF.

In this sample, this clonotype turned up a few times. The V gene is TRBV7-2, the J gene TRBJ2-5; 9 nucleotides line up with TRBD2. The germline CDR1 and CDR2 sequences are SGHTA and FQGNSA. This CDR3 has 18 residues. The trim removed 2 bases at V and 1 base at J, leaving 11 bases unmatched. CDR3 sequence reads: CASSLISGGAQIQETQYF. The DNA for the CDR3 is TGTGCCAGCAGCTTAATTAGCGGGGGAGCCCAAATCCAAGAGACCCAGTACTTC.

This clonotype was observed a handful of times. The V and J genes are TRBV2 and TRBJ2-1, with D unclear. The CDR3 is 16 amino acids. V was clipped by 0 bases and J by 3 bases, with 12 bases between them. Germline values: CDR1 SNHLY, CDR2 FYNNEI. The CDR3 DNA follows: TGTGCCAGCAGTGAAGCGCCAGGACCCAGCTACAATGAGCAGTTCTTC. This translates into CASSEAPGPSYNEQFF.

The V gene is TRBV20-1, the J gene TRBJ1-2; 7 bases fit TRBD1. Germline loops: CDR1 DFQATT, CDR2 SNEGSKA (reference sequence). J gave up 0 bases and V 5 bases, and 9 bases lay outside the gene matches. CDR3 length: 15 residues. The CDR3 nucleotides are TGCAGTGCTGGGACAGCCTATACCACTAACTATGGCTACACCTTC. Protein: CSAGTAYTTNYGYTF.

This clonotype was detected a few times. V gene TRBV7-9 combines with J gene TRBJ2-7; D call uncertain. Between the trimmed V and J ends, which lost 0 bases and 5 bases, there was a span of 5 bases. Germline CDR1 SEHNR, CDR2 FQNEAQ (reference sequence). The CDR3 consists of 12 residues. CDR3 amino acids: CASSLATHEQYF. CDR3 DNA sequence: TGTGCCAGCAGCTTAGCGACCCACGAGCAGTACTTC.

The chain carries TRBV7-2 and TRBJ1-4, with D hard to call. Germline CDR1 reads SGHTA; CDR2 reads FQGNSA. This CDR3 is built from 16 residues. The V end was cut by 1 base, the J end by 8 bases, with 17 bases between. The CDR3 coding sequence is TGTGCCAGCAGCTTAGTCCCCGGGATCGTAAGGGAAAAACTGTTTTTT. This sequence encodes CASSLVPGIVREKLFF.

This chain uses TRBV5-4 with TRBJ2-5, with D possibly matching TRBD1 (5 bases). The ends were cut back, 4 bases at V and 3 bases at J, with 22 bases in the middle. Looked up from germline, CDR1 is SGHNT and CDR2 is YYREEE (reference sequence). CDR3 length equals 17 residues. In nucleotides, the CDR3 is TGTGCCAGCAGCCCCGGTGTAGGGGTGGCTCCTAAAGAGACCCAGTACTTC. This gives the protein CASSPGVGVAPKETQYF.

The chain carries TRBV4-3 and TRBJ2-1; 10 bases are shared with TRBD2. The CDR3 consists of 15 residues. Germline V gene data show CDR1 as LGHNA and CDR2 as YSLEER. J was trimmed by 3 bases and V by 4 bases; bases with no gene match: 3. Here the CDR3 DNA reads TGCGCCAGCAGCCTCCGGACTAGCGGCTACAATGAGCAGTTCTTC. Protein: CASSLRTSGYNEQFF.

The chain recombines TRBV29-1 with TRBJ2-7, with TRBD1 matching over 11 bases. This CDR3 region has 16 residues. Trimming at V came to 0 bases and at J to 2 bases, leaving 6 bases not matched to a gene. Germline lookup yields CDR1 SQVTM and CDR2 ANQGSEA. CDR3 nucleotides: TGCAGCGTTGAAGATCTCGGGACAGGGGGTGCCTACGAGCAGTACTTC. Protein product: CSVEDLGTGGAYEQYF.

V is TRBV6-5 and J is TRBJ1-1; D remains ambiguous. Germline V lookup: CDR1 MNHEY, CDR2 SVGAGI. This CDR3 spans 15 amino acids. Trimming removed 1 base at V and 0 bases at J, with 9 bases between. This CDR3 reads CASSYWNSMNTEAFF. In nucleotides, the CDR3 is TGTGCCAGCAGTTACTGGAACAGTATGAACACTGAAGCTTTCTTT.

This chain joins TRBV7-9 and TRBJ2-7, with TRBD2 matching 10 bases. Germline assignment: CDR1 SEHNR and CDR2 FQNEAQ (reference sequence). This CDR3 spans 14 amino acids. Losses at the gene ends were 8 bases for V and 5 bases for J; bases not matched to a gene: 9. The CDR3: CASLPLAGVHEQYF. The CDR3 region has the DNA TGTGCCAGCCTACCTCTAGCGGGGGTTCACGAGCAGTACTTC.

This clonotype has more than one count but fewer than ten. CDR3 region: CASTLGGGQSPLHF. The CDR3 nucleotides read TGTGCCAGCACCCTAGGAGGCGGTCAATCACCCCTCCACTTT. The chain combines TRBV6-2 or TRBV6-3 with TRBJ1-6; D remains unclear. This CDR3 spans 14 amino acids. The germline V and J ends were trimmed by 7 bases and 10 bases, with 17 bases remaining between them. Germline-derived CDR1 and CDR2 are MNHEY and SVGEGT.

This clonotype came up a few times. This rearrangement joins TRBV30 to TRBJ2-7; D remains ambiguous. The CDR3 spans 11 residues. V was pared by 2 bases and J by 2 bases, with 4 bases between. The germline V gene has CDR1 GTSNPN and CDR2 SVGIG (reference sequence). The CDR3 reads CAWSYAYEQYF. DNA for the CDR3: TGTGCCTGGAGTTATGCCTACGAGCAGTACTTC.

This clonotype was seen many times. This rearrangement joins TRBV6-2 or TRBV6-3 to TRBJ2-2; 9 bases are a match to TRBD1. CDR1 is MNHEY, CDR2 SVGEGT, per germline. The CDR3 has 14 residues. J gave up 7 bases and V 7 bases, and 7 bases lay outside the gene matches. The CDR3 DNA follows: TGTGCCAGCATCTCCGGGACAGGGATCGGGGAGCTGTTTTTT. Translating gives CASISGTGIGELFF.

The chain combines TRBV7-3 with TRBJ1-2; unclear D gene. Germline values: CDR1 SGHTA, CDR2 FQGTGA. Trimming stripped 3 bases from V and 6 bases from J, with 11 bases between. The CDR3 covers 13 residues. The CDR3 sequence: CASSFGRNNGYTF. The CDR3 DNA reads TGTGCCAGCAGCTTCGGCAGAAACAATGGCTACACCTTC.

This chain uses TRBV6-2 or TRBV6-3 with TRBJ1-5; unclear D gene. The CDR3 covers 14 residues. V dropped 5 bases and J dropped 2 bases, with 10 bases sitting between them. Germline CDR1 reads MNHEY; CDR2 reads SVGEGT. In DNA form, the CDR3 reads TGTGCCAGCAGTGCCTTGAGGGGCAATCAGCCCCAGCATTTT. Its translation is CASSALRGNQPQHF.

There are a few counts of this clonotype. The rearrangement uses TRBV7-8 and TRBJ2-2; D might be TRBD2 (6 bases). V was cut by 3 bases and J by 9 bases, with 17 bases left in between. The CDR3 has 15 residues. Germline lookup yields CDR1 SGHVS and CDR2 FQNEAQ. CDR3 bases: TGTGCCAGCAGCTTTCCAGGGACTCTACTTCGGGAGCTGTTTTTT. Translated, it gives CASSFPGTLLRELFF.

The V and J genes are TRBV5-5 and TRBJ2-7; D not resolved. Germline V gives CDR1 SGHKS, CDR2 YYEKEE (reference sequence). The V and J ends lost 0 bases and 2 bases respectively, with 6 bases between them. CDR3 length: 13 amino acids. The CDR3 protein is CASSLAPTYEQYF. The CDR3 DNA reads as TGTGCCAGCAGCTTGGCCCCAACCTACGAGCAGTACTTC.

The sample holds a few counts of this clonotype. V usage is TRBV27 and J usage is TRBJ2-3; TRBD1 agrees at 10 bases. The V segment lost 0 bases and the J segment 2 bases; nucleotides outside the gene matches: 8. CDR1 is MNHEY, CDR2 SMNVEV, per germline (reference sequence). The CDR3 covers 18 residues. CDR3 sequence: CASSLSAPGQGSTDTQYF. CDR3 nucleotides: TGTGCCAGCAGTTTATCGGCTCCGGGACAGGGGTCCACAGATACGCAGTATTTT.

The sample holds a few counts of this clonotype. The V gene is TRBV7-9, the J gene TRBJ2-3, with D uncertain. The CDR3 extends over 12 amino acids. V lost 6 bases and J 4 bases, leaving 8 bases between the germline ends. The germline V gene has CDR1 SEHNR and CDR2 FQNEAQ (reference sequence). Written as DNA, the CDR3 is TGTGCCAGCAGTTTTACACCAGATACGCAGTATTTT. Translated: CASSFTPDTQYF.

CDR3 DNA: TGTGCCAGCAGTTTAGGGAAACCGGAGACCCAGTACTTC. Its translation is CASSLGKPETQYF. The V gene is TRBV27, the J gene TRBJ2-5; the D is unclear. The CDR3 runs 13 residues. Trimming left V 2 bases short and J 5 bases short, with 9 bases between. CDR1 MNHEY and CDR2 SMNVEV come from the germline V gene (reference sequence).

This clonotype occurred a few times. In DNA, the CDR3 is TGTGCCAGCAGTTTAAATCCTAGCACAGATACGCAGTATTTT. Protein sequence: CASSLNPSTDTQYF. J is TRBJ2-3 and V is TRBV28; D is uncertain. Trimming pared 2 bases from V and 0 bases from J, leaving 6 bases between. This CDR3 region has 14 residues. Germline CDR1 reads MDHEN; CDR2 reads SYDVKM.

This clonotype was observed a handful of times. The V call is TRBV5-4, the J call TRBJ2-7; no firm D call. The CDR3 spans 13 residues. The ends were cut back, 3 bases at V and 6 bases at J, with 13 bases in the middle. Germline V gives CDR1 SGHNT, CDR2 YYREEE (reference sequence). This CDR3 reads CASSYGRRGEQYV. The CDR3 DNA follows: TGTGCCAGCAGCTACGGCCGCCGCGGCGAGCAGTACGTC.

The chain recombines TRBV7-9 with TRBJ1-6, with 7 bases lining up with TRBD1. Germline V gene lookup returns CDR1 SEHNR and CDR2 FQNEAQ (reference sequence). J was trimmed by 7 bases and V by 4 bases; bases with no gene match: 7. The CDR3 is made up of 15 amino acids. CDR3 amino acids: CASSSTFRGNSPLHF. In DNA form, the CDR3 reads TGTGCCAGCAGCTCAACTTTCAGGGGGAATTCACCCCTCCACTTT.

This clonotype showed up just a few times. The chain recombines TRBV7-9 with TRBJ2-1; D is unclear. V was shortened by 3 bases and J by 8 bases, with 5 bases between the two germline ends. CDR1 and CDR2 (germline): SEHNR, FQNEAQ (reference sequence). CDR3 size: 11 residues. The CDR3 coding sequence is TGTGCCAGCAGCTTTACCGATGAGCAGTTCTTC. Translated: CASSFTDEQFF.

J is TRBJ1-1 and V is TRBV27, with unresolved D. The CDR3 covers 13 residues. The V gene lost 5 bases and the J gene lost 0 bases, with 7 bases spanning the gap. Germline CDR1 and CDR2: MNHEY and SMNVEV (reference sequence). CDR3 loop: CASSRRLNTEAFF. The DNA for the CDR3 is TGTGCCAGCAGTCGCAGATTGAACACTGAAGCTTTCTTT.

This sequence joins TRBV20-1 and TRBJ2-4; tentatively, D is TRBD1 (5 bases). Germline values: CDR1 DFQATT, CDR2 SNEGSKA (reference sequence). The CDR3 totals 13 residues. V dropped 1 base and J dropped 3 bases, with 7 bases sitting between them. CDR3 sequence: CSARGQNKNIQYF. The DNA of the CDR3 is TGCAGTGCTAGAGGACAGAACAAAAACATTCAGTACTTC.